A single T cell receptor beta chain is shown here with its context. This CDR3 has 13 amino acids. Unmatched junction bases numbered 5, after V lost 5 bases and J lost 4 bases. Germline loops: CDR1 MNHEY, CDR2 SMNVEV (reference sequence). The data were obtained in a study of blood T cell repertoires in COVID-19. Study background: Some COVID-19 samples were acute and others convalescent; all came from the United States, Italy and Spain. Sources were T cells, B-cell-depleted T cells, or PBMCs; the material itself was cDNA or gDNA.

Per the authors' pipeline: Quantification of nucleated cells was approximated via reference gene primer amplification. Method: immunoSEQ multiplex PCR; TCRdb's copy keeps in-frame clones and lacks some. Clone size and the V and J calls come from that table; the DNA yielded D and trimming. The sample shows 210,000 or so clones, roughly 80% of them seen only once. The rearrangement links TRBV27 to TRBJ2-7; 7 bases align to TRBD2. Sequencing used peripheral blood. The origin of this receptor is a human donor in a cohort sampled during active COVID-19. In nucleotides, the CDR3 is TGTGCCAGCAGTACCCCCGGGGGGTACGAGCAGTACTTC. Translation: CASSTPGGYEQYF.